Reported below is one TCR beta chain. As yet, its antigen is unknown. This record belongs to a study of Ad26.COV2.S vaccination and SARS-CoV-2 variants. The treatment is: 15 to 20 received Ad26.COV2.S at low or high dose, single or two shots; a few received placebo; per-sample allocation not given. At day 63 after the first vaccine or placebo injection, samples were drawn. Adults aged 18-55 years in Boston included the donor. The table came from immunoSEQ multiplex PCR; TCRdb's copy has only in-frame clones and leaves some out. The sample yields almost 400,000 clones, 70% to 90% seen once. V trimming: 7 bases; J trimming: 1 base; junction bases outside the gene matches: 11. Germline CDR1 and CDR2: SEHNR and FQNEAQ (reference sequence). The CDR3 extends over 18 amino acids. General study results and limits: Placebo recipients and vaccine recipients were similar in non-spike TCR breadth. Reportedly, after vaccination the spike-specific CD8+ and CD4+ T cell responses displayed substantial breadth.

The origin of this receptor is a person between 18 and 65 years old who received the Ad26.COV2.S COVID-19 vaccine or a placebo. The sequenced sample was peripheral blood, obtained in a trial of Ad26.COV2.S vaccine versus placebo. The V and J genes are TRBV7-9 and TRBJ2-1, with TRBD2 matching over 12 bases. The CDR3 DNA sequence: TGTGCCAGCACCTTCGAGAGACTAGCGGGAGAGTCCTACAATGAGCAGTTCTTC. It translates to CASTFERLAGESYNEQFF.